Following are 26 T cell receptor beta chains from one sample sequenced in a study of response to subunit inactivated influenza vaccine. TCRdb reprocessed the RT-PCR reads via MiXCR and lists one record per CDR3 protein. This sample has roughly 500,000 distinct CDR3 sequences, with approximately 17% found just once. Sample: CD4+ T cells sorted from PBMCs, taken roughly 24 months after vaccination. The receptors come from a man in his fifties or sixties who received an inactivated influenza vaccine.

The chain joins TRBV12-3 or TRBV12-4 to TRBJ2-1; D might be TRBD1 or TRBD2, each matching 6 bases. Trimming took 3 bases from V and 3 from J, leaving 12 bases between them. CDR3 length: 15 residues. The DNA for the CDR3 is TGTGCCAGCAGTTTCGGGGGCAGGGTCTACAATGAGCAGTTCTTC. Protein product: CASSFGGRVYNEQFF.

This clonotype was recorded once. The J gene is TRBJ2-5, the V gene TRBV20-1; D possibly matches TRBD1 or TRBD2 (7 bases each). Per the germline V gene, CDR1 is DFQATT and CDR2 is SNEGSKA (reference sequence). The CDR3 length is 15 residues. The V and J ends lost 6 bases and 4 bases respectively, with 21 bases between them. In DNA form, the CDR3 reads TGCAGTGCCCTCGGTGGGAGGGCAGGGGGAGAGACCCAGTACTTC. As protein: CSALGGRAGGETQYF.

The chain recombines TRBV10-3 with TRBJ2-3; 7 bases match TRBD2. The CDR3 has 14 amino acids. After removal of 10 bases from V and 1 base from J, the junction contained 8 bases not matched to a gene. From germline, CDR1 is ENHRY and CDR2 SYGVKD. The CDR3 protein is CATRGGPGTDTQYF. CDR3 sequence (DNA): TGTGCCACCCGCGGGGGTCCCGGCACAGATACGCAGTATTTT.

V usage is TRBV3-1 and J usage is TRBJ2-5, with D maybe TRBD2 (6 bases). With 4 bases removed from V and 5 bases from J, the gap between germline ends came to 17 bases. This CDR3 has 15 residues. The germline gives CDR1 LGHDT, CDR2 YNNKEL (reference sequence). The CDR3 is CASSRPGGILETQYF. CDR3 coding DNA: TGTGCCAGCAGCCGACCAGGAGGGATTTTGGAGACCCAGTACTTC.

A few counts support this clonotype. V and J are TRBV6-5 and TRBJ2-7; the D is unclear. The CDR3 covers 11 residues. CDR1 and CDR2 (germline): MNHEY, SVGAGI. V was clipped by 8 bases and J by 6 bases, with 11 bases between them. The DNA for the CDR3 is TGTGCCAGCCGCTCGGTAGGCGAGCAGTACTTC. Encoded protein: CASRSVGEQYF.

This clonotype appeared a few times. This chain uses TRBV7-2 with TRBJ1-6, with D possibly matching TRBD1 (5 bases). Germline V gives CDR1 SGHTA, CDR2 FQGNSA. Trimming stripped 2 bases from V and 5 bases from J, with 7 bases between. There are 14 residues in the CDR3. This CDR3 reads CASSLKTDNSPLHF. The CDR3 DNA reads as TGTGCCAGCAGCTTAAAGACAGATAATTCACCCCTCCACTTT.

Only a few counts were recorded for this clonotype. This chain's CDR3 is CASSDVGLANSYEQYF. The CDR3 region has the DNA TGTGCCAGCAGTGACGTGGGACTAGCCAATTCCTACGAGCAGTACTTC. This chain joins TRBV2 and TRBJ2-7, with 9 nucleotides matching TRBD2. The germline CDR1 and CDR2 sequences are SNHLY and FYNNEI. V dropped 3 bases and J dropped 1; count of bases not matched to a gene: 7. There are 16 residues in the CDR3.

This clonotype was seen more than once but under ten times. The chain has TRBV20-1 and TRBJ1-2, with unresolved D. Germline V gene data show CDR1 as DFQATT and CDR2 as SNEGSKA (reference sequence). This CDR3 is 11 amino acids long. Trimming removed 3 bases at V and 7 bases at J, with 9 bases between. The CDR3 protein is CSASHEAGYTF. CDR3 DNA sequence: TGCAGTGCTAGCCACGAGGCTGGCTACACCTTC.

This clonotype was detected a few times. The chain has TRBV10-3 and TRBJ2-5; 7 bases are shared with TRBD2. The CDR3 has 15 amino acids. Germline V CDR1 and CDR2: ENHRY, SYGVKD. Unmatched junction bases numbered 8, after V lost 5 bases and J lost 2 bases. CDR3 sequence reads: CAISTTQGLQETQYF. DNA of the CDR3: TGTGCCATCAGTACAACGCAGGGACTACAAGAGACCCAGTACTTC.

This clonotype was seen a handful of times. The chain links TRBV5-5 to TRBJ1-4, with 9 bases identical to TRBD1. Germline V gene data show CDR1 as SGHKS and CDR2 as YYEKEE (reference sequence). The J segment lost 7 bases and the V segment lost 3 bases, leaving 7 bases of the junction unmatched. This CDR3 comprises 15 residues. The CDR3 DNA reads as TGTGCCAGCAGCTCCACCCCGACAGGGGGTGAAAAACTGTTTTTT. It encodes CASSSTPTGGEKLFF.

This clonotype occurred a few times. The chain combines TRBV12-3 or TRBV12-4 with TRBJ1-5; unclear D gene. V was trimmed by 7 bases and J by 8 bases, leaving 15 bases between them. CDR3 length: 13 residues. The CDR3 sequence is CASTYSAGEPQHF. CDR3 nucleotides: TGTGCCAGCACATACAGTGCCGGTGAGCCCCAGCATTTT.

The sample holds a few counts of this clonotype. The chain has TRBV5-4 and TRBJ2-3; D is unresolved. The CDR3 extends over 13 amino acids. Trimming shortened V by 4 bases and J by 6 bases, and 12 bases separated the two germline ends. Germline values: CDR1 SGHNT, CDR2 YYREEE (reference sequence). The CDR3 bases are TGTGCCAGCAGCCCTCGGCGGACGGATACGCAGTATTTT. Translated, it gives CASSPRRTDTQYF.

This clonotype was counted a few times. This sequence joins TRBV3-1 and TRBJ1-5, with D unresolved. Germline loops: CDR1 LGHDT, CDR2 YNNKEL (reference sequence). V lost 1 base and J 2 bases, leaving 12 bases between the germline ends. The CDR3 extends over 16 amino acids. The CDR3 DNA reads as TGTGCCAGCAGCCAAGTAGAGATTTCGGGCAATCAGCCCCAGCATTTT. It yields the protein CASSQVEISGNQPQHF.

CDR3 sequence reads: CSAWRQGAAYEQYF. The CDR3 bases are TGCAGTGCTTGGAGACAGGGGGCGGCCTACGAGCAGTACTTC. The chain is built from TRBV20-1 and TRBJ2-7; the match to TRBD1 covers 10 bases. The J segment lost 2 bases and the V segment lost 5 bases, leaving 6 bases of the junction unmatched. The CDR3 has 14 amino acids. The germline CDR1 and CDR2 sequences are DFQATT and SNEGSKA (reference sequence).

This clonotype was seen only a few times. The chain uses TRBV11-2 and TRBJ2-2; possible D gene TRBD1, 5 bases. Trimming left V 1 base short and J 8 bases short, with 8 bases between. CDR1 SGHAT and CDR2 FQNNGV come from the germline V gene. The CDR3 spans 13 residues. The CDR3 spells CASSLGQRGELFF. CDR3 bases: TGTGCCAGCAGCTTAGGACAGAGAGGGGAGCTGTTTTTT.

This clonotype was counted a few times. V gene TRBV29-1 combines with J gene TRBJ2-5; 9 positions match TRBD2. The ends lost 7 bases at V and 4 bases at J; junction bases unmatched: 7. This CDR3 contains 13 residues. Germline V gives CDR1 SQVTM, CDR2 ANQGSEA. The CDR3 DNA reads as TGCAGCGAGATTAGCGGGGGTAGAGAGACCCAGTACTTC. It translates to CSEISGGRETQYF. Variable domain in full (rest from reference TRBV29-1 and TRBJ2-5): SAVISQKPSRDICQRGTSLTIQCQVDSQVTMMFWYRQQPGQSLTLIATANQGSEATYESGFVIDKFPISRPNLTFSTLTVSNMSPEDSSIYLCSEISGGRETQYFGPGTRLLVL.

This clonotype was seen ten or more times. The CDR3 protein is CSVDPSTDTQYF. The CDR3 bases are TGCAGCGTTGACCCCTCCACAGATACGCAGTATTTT. The chain uses TRBV29-1 and TRBJ2-3; D gene ambiguous. V lost 3 bases to trimming and J lost 2 bases, with 6 bases between them. From germline, CDR1 is SQVTM and CDR2 ANQGSEA. The CDR3 is made up of 12 amino acids.

This chain connects TRBV10-3 to TRBJ2-1; 11 bases align to TRBD1. Germline V gene data show CDR1 as ENHRY and CDR2 as SYGVKD. The junction had 4 bases not matched to a gene; V was cut back by 7 bases and J by 2 bases. This CDR3 contains 15 residues. CDR3 nucleotide sequence: TGTGCCATCAACCCGGGACAGGGGGCCTACAATGAGCAGTTCTTC. Residues: CAINPGQGAYNEQFF.

This clonotype came up a few times. The chain is built from TRBV4-1 and TRBJ2-1; D ambiguous. Trimming took 4 bases from V and 4 from J, leaving 20 bases between them. This CDR3 comprises 17 residues. Germline values: CDR1 MGHRA, CDR2 YSYEKL. CDR3 nucleotides: TGCGCCAGCAGCCTTCCACCCACAGTCCCCCCTTACAATGAGCAGTTCTTC. Residues: CASSLPPTVPPYNEQFF.

The CDR3 loop reads CSACQSTDTQYF. DNA of the CDR3: TGCAGCGCCTGCCAAAGCACAGATACGCAGTATTTT. The gene calls are TRBV29-1 and TRBJ2-3; D gene unclear. The germline V gene encodes CDR1 SQVTM and CDR2 ANQGSEA. The CDR3 consists of 12 residues. Trimming stripped 7 bases from V and 0 bases from J, with 8 bases between.

The chain carries TRBV20-1 and TRBJ1-4, with D possibly being TRBD1 (5 bases). This CDR3 contains 13 residues. Germline V lookup: CDR1 DFQATT, CDR2 SNEGSKA (reference sequence). Trimming left V 5 bases short and J 7 bases short, with 14 bases between. The CDR3 nucleotides read TGCAGTGCTGAAGACAGAGGAGGTGAAAAACTGTTTTTT. It is translated as CSAEDRGGEKLFF.

The chain couples TRBV29-1 to TRBJ2-5, with a tentative D call TRBD1 (5 bases). Trimming removed 5 bases at V and 2 bases at J, with 9 bases between. Germline-derived CDR1 and CDR2 are SQVTM and ANQGSEA. The CDR3 has 12 residues. The CDR3 sequence: CSVQRQQETQYF. In DNA form, the CDR3 reads TGCAGCGTTCAGAGACAGCAAGAGACCCAGTACTTC.

The chain uses TRBV20-1 and TRBJ2-7, with 8 bases matching TRBD2. The CDR3 sequence is 14 residues long. Germline V gene data show CDR1 as DFQATT and CDR2 as SNEGSKA (reference sequence). V trimming: 5 bases; J trimming: 0 bases; junction bases outside the gene matches: 6. The CDR3 loop is CSARPGGVSYEQYF. The DNA of the CDR3 is TGCAGTGCTCGCCCGGGGGGGGTCTCCTACGAGCAGTACTTC.

This clonotype was seen at least ten times. This chain links TRBV7-2 with TRBJ2-1, with a tentative D call TRBD2 (6 bases). CDR3 size: 15 residues. CDR1 and CDR2 from the germline V gene are SGHTA and FQGNSA. Trimming took 1 base from V and 8 from J, leaving 15 bases between them. The CDR3 DNA sequence: TGTGCCAGCAGCTTAGGGGACGGGGGTTTATATGAGCAGTTCTTC. Its translation: CASSLGDGGLYEQFF.

Concerning this clonotype: Given the absence of the conserved phenylalanine or tryptophan at the CDR3 end, a read error is likely. The chain links TRBV5-1 to TRBJ2-7, with unresolved D. Germline V gene sequence: CDR1 SGHRS, CDR2 YFSETQ. The CDR3 covers 17 residues. Trimming took 0 bases from V and 0 from J, leaving 16 bases between them. The CDR3 loop reads CASSLAPGNRVSYEQYL. CDR3 DNA: TGCGCCAGCAGCTTGGCGCCTGGGAACAGAGTCTCCTACGAGCAGTACCTC.

The rearrangement links TRBV15 to TRBJ2-3, with TRBD2 identical over 9 bases. CDR3 length equals 16 residues. The V gene end was trimmed by 5 bases and the J gene end by 6 bases; junction bases not matched to a gene: 12. Germline V gives CDR1 LNHNV, CDR2 YYDKDF (reference sequence). This CDR3 reads CATSFRLAASMDTQYF. The CDR3 nucleotides are TGTGCCACCAGCTTCCGACTAGCGGCCTCAATGGATACGCAGTATTTT.